This T cell receptor beta chain was captured by sequencing in a study of cytomegalovirus exposure and HLA in healthy donors. Overall study context: One earlier analysis, a look at about 179 million T cells, found fewer than 140 million unique TCR beta sequences. Study-wide points: TRBV6-2, TRBV6-3 and some other V segments were unresolvable in 87-base-pair reads. In a later analysis, at a false discovery rate of 0.05, about 16,000 TCR beta sequences matched HLA alleles.

In the PCR, 60 Vbeta and 13 Jbeta primers were used. Measured with immunoSEQ multiplex PCR; TCRdb has only the in-frame clones, and not every one. The data contain fewer than 150,000 clones, 70% to 80% of them singletons. This clone was detected a few times. Its antigen is unknown. Looked up from germline, CDR1 is SGDLS and CDR2 is YYNGEE. The CDR3 covers 15 residues. V was pared by 2 bases and J by 3 bases, with 14 bases between. The donors were healthy bone marrow donors. The specimen sequenced was PBMCs. The clonotype comes from a man aged 35-49 years in good health and CMV-seropositive. The chain is built from TRBV9 and TRBJ1-2; D not resolved. This CDR3 is CASSVSGGSDYGYTF. The CDR3 DNA sequence: TGTGCCAGCAGCGTTTCAGGCGGGAGTGACTATGGCTACACCTTC.